This is a list of T cell receptor beta chains from one sample in a study of Ad26.COV2.S vaccination and SARS-CoV-2 variants. Method: immunoSEQ multiplex PCR; TCRdb's copy keeps in-frame clones and lacks some. This table has roughly 350,000 clones, around 89% appearing once. The sample here was peripheral blood, taken in a trial of Ad26.COV2.S vaccine versus placebo. Source of these receptors: a person aged 18-65 years who received the Ad26.COV2.S COVID-19 vaccine or a placebo. Both conserved end residues are part of each CDR3. Each record gives: J gene, D gene, clone size, CDR3 length, V gene, CDR3 protein. D genes are given only for firm matches. Rows may omit the clone size; those that give it use once, few, many or a size class.

j_gene: TRBJ2-1; d_gene: TRBD2; abundance: -; len: 18; v_gene: TRBV7-6; CDR3aa: CASSLVLAGVDAASEQFF
j_gene: TRBJ2-2; d_gene: TRBD1; abundance: -; len: 17; v_gene: TRBV19; CDR3aa: CASSMGYRDRDTGELFF
j_gene: TRBJ1-2; d_gene: -; abundance: once; len: 13; v_gene: TRBV12-3/TRBV12-4; CDR3aa: CASSFLKYYGYTF
j_gene: TRBJ1-2; d_gene: -; abundance: -; len: 15; v_gene: TRBV4-2; CDR3aa: CASSQDPAEFYGYTF
j_gene: TRBJ2-2; d_gene: -; abundance: -; len: 17; v_gene: TRBV19; CDR3aa: CASSDPPGTRNTGELFF
j_gene: TRBJ2-1; d_gene: -; abundance: -; len: 15; v_gene: TRBV7-2; CDR3aa: CASSPQVDMSNEQFF
j_gene: TRBJ1-1; d_gene: -; abundance: -; len: 14; v_gene: TRBV7-2; CDR3aa: CASSSLGGNTEAFF
j_gene: TRBJ1-2; d_gene: TRBD1; abundance: -; len: 17; v_gene: TRBV5-1; CDR3aa: CASSLMKGQETNYGYTF
j_gene: TRBJ1-1; d_gene: TRBD1; abundance: -; len: 12; v_gene: TRBV2; CDR3aa: CASTGDITEAFF
j_gene: TRBJ2-4; d_gene: -; abundance: -; len: 14; v_gene: TRBV19; CDR3aa: CASSVQGSKNIQYF
j_gene: TRBJ2-4; d_gene: -; abundance: -; len: 14; v_gene: TRBV7-2; CDR3aa: CASTRRDVDSIQYF
j_gene: TRBJ2-7; d_gene: -; abundance: -; len: 11; v_gene: TRBV29-1; CDR3aa: CSVVSTLEQYF
j_gene: TRBJ2-5; d_gene: -; abundance: -; len: 13; v_gene: TRBV2; CDR3aa: CASSTDRQETQYF
j_gene: TRBJ2-1; d_gene: -; abundance: -; len: 15; v_gene: TRBV28; CDR3aa: CASSFRARTLNEQFF
j_gene: TRBJ2-5; d_gene: -; abundance: -; len: 11; v_gene: TRBV24-1; CDR3aa: CATSDGETQYF
j_gene: TRBJ1-6; d_gene: -; abundance: few; len: 15; v_gene: TRBV6-5; CDR3aa: CASKGRETYNSPLHF
j_gene: TRBJ1-1; d_gene: TRBD1; abundance: -; len: 16; v_gene: TRBV6-2/TRBV6-3; CDR3aa: CASSDVQGADDTEAFF
j_gene: TRBJ2-5; d_gene: TRBD2; abundance: -; len: 14; v_gene: TRBV9; CDR3aa: CASSVTSVRETQYF
j_gene: TRBJ2-7; d_gene: -; abundance: -; len: 14; v_gene: TRBV5-4; CDR3aa: CASSFEPTSNEQYF
j_gene: TRBJ2-1; d_gene: TRBD1; abundance: -; len: 16; v_gene: TRBV5-5; CDR3aa: CASSIRDSQYYNEQFF
j_gene: TRBJ1-2; d_gene: -; abundance: -; len: 16; v_gene: TRBV5-1; CDR3aa: CASSPVQGRTDYGYTF
j_gene: TRBJ1-4; d_gene: -; abundance: -; len: 14; v_gene: TRBV18; CDR3aa: CASSPRDAGEKLFF
j_gene: TRBJ1-1; d_gene: -; abundance: -; len: 13; v_gene: TRBV12-3/TRBV12-4; CDR3aa: CASSFQGSTEAFF
j_gene: TRBJ2-4; d_gene: -; abundance: -; len: 16; v_gene: TRBV11-2; CDR3aa: CASSLRGSGTGNIQYF
j_gene: TRBJ1-3; d_gene: -; abundance: -; len: 15; v_gene: TRBV18; CDR3aa: CASSPIGTSGNTIYF
j_gene: TRBJ1-1; d_gene: -; abundance: -; len: 15; v_gene: TRBV7-9; CDR3aa: CASSTGGEGGTEAFF
j_gene: TRBJ2-7; d_gene: -; abundance: -; len: 14; v_gene: TRBV6-5; CDR3aa: CASSYSRGEGEQYF
j_gene: TRBJ2-7; d_gene: -; abundance: -; len: 14; v_gene: TRBV9; CDR3aa: CASSPSGDGYEQYF
j_gene: TRBJ1-1; d_gene: -; abundance: -; len: 15; v_gene: TRBV18; CDR3aa: CASSRRRGLSTEAFF
j_gene: TRBJ1-1; d_gene: -; abundance: few; len: 14; v_gene: TRBV4-1; CDR3aa: CASSQDISSGEAFF
j_gene: TRBJ2-5; d_gene: -; abundance: -; len: 13; v_gene: TRBV29-1; CDR3aa: CSVAEGGRETQYF
j_gene: TRBJ2-2; d_gene: -; abundance: -; len: 14; v_gene: TRBV19; CDR3aa: CASSIGENTGELFF
j_gene: TRBJ1-5; d_gene: -; abundance: -; len: 15; v_gene: TRBV19; CDR3aa: CASTTPHGSNQPQHF
j_gene: TRBJ2-2; d_gene: -; abundance: -; len: 14; v_gene: TRBV9; CDR3aa: CASTSQVNTGELFF
j_gene: TRBJ2-7; d_gene: TRBD2; abundance: -; len: 18; v_gene: TRBV9; CDR3aa: CASSVGRLAGGKGDEQYF
j_gene: TRBJ1-2; d_gene: TRBD1; abundance: -; len: 19; v_gene: TRBV3-1/TRBV3-2; CDR3aa: CASSQMGDRGVGNEYGYTF
j_gene: TRBJ2-5; d_gene: TRBD2; abundance: -; len: 16; v_gene: TRBV7-9; CDR3aa: CASSSTGGGAQETQYF
j_gene: TRBJ2-5; d_gene: -; abundance: -; len: 13; v_gene: TRBV19; CDR3aa: CASSRGLLGTQYF
j_gene: TRBJ2-7; d_gene: TRBD1; abundance: -; len: 14; v_gene: TRBV5-1; CDR3aa: CASSLDRGYDEQYF
j_gene: TRBJ2-1; d_gene: -; abundance: -; len: 15; v_gene: TRBV9; CDR3aa: CASSVSGGRYNEQFF
j_gene: TRBJ1-1; d_gene: -; abundance: -; len: 14; v_gene: TRBV11-2; CDR3aa: CASSDNRMNTEAFF
j_gene: TRBJ2-5; d_gene: -; abundance: -; len: 15; v_gene: TRBV25-1; CDR3aa: CASSAPTGWEETQYF
j_gene: TRBJ2-7; d_gene: -; abundance: -; len: 13; v_gene: TRBV4-1; CDR3aa: CASSQGGATEQYF
j_gene: TRBJ1-4; d_gene: -; abundance: -; len: 15; v_gene: TRBV28; CDR3aa: CASSFGAGANEKLFF
j_gene: TRBJ1-6; d_gene: TRBD1; abundance: -; len: 14; v_gene: TRBV2; CDR3aa: CASSLTGYGSPLHF